This TCR beta chain was identified in a study of blood T cells in healthy people across ages. The wider study: Every two T cells gave about one barcoded beta molecule via template switching. Findings of the study overall: Both higher diversity and more naive CD4+ cells marked long-lived donors when set against aged donors. The diversity estimates, figures obtained from one million T cells, were considered underestimates.

As regards this clonotype: The antigen remains undetermined.

The donors, healthy Caucasians from Russia, were aged 6 to 90. Together with a sample-barcoded 5' primer, a J-beta primer mix was included in a second PCR lasting about 7 to 12 cycles. TCRdb reanalysed the 5' RACE reads using MiXCR and keeps one entry per CDR3 protein. Of around 1,600,000 distinct CDR3 sequences detected, approximately 39% appear once; the ten largest clones hold about 4.1%. This receptor was taken from a woman aged 18-29 years in good health. The sequencing input was blood.

CDR3 DNA: TGCAGCGTTTCAAGGGGAACCTACGAGCAGTACTTC. The encoded protein is CSVSRGTYEQYF. The chain combines TRBV29-1 with TRBJ2-7, with TRBD1 as a possible D gene (5 bases). CDR1 is SQVTM, CDR2 ANQGSEA, per germline. This CDR3 is built from 12 residues. With 5 bases removed from V and 2 bases from J, the gap between germline ends came to 10 bases.